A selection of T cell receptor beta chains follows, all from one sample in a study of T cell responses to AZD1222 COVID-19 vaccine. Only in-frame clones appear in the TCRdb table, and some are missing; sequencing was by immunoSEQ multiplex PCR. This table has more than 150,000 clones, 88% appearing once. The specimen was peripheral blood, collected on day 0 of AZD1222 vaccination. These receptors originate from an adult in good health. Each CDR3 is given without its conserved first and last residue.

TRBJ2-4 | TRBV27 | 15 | ASTHYNQVVGKNIQY
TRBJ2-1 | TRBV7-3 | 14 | ASTPGTSGRATEQF
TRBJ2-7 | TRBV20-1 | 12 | SASAGGVRDEQY
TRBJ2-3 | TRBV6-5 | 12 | ASSWDRSTDTQY
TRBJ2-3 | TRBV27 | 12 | ASSLDGYTDTQY
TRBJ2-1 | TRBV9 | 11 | ASSEGEYNEQF
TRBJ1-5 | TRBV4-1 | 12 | ASSQEGAHQPQH
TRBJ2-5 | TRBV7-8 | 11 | ASSLRVPETQY
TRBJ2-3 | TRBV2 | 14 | ASSEQGTSGIDTQY
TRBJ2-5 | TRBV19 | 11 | ASSRGRRETQY
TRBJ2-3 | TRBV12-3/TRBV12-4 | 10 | ASSPQGFLVN
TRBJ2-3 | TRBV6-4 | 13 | ASSGGGLGTDTQY
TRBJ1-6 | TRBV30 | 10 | AWSGTGGSLH
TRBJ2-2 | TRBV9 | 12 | ASSVGGGTGELF
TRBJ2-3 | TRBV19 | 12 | ASSISAGQNTQY
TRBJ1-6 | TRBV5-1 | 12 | ASSLSVDNSPLH
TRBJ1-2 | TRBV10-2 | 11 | ASSALERVSWS
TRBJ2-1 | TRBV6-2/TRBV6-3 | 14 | ASSYLASGVDNEQF
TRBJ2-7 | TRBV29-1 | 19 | SVDLQGLTGTETSGGYEQY
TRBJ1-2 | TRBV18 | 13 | ASSPRQGLSDGYT
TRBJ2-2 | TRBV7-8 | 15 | ASSLAIVTENTGELF
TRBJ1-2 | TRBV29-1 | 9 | SVARLEGYT
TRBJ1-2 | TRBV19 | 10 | ASSWEGDGYT
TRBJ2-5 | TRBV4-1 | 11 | ASSLVPAETQY
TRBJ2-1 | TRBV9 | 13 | ASSVDRWAGNEQF
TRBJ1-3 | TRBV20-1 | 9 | SAERGNTIY
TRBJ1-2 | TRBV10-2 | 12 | ASSEDRGKEGYT
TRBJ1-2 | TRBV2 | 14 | ASRAGTDGINYGYT
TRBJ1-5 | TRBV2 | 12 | ASSTDRGDQPQH
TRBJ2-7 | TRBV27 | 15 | ASSLFGVTPRAHEQY
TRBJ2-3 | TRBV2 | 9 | ASRLKDTQY
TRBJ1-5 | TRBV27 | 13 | ASSFDYNFNQPQH
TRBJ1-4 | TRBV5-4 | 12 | ASSQQGADEKLF
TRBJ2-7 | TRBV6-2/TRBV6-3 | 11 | ASSYLQTYEQY
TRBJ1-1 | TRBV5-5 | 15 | ASSLEGTGWQGTEAF
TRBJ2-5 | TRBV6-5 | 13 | ASSLRQGAWETQY
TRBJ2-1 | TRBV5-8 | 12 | ASRKGLAQFEQF
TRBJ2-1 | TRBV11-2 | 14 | ASSPLIRGGDNEQF
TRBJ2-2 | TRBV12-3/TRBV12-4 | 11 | ASSQQGPGELF
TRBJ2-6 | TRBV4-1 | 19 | ASSQELGGGLAGNGANVLT
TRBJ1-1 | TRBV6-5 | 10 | ASSHLPGEAF
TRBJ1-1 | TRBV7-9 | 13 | ASSSGTQGHTEAF
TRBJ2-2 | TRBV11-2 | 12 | ASAGASNTGELF
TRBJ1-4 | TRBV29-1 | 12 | SVRWALIEEKLF
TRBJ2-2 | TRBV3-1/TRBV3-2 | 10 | ASSPYTGELF
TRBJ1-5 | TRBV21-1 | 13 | ASSLSGTANQPQH
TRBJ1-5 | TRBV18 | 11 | ASSATRNQPQH
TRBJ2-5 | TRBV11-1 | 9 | ASSSGGAQY
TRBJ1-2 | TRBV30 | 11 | AWGRQGAYGYT
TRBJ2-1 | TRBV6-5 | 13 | ASSRGTSGTNEQF
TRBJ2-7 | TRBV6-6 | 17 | ASSRPGASGRAGTYEQY
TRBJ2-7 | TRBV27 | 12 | ATRPTGPPYEQY
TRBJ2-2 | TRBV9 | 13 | ASSGAQWNTGELF